Included here is one T cell receptor (beta chain) sequence, with context. The antigen remains undetermined. The sample comes from a study of response to subunit inactivated influenza vaccine. Study results and limitations: There was a suggestion from the authors that each seasonal influenza vaccination recruits few new T cells.

One entry per CDR3 protein results from TCRdb running MiXCR on the RT-PCR reads. The sample consists of 500,000 or so distinct CDR3 sequences, more than 15% of them appearing once. Germline loops: CDR1 SGHTA, CDR2 FQGNSA. The CDR3 runs to 13 residues. The V gene lost 1 base and the J gene lost 12 bases, with 13 bases spanning the gap. This TCR derives from a man between 50 and 69 years old who received an inactivated influenza vaccine. V usage is TRBV7-2 and J usage is TRBJ2-1; D remains unclear. The specimen comprised CD4+ T cells sorted from PBMCs, sampled roughly 24 months after vaccination. The CDR3 reads CASSLERVASQFF. CDR3 in DNA: TGTGCCAGCAGCTTAGAACGCGTCGCTTCGCAGTTCTTC.